Included here is one T cell receptor (beta chain) sequence, with context. The clone's antigen remains unknown. Base quality data are lacking; no much larger clone is found one base away. The data belong to a study of T cell responses to AZD1222 COVID-19 vaccine (dated by TCRdb to the early 2020s). In the study overall: A total of about 230 trial participants underwent TCR sequencing, of whom nearly 210 received two doses of AZD1222 and about 25 received two doses of the MenACWY control vaccine. Enrollment into the trials was organized by age into subgroups of 18-55, 56-69 and 70-plus years, and those subgroups contained approximately 160, 26 and 62 TCR-sequenced participants, respectively.

The investigation overall reported the following: Reportedly, close to half of the unique spike-specific TCRs recognized epitopes lying outside the regions that are mutated in the B.1.351 and B.1.1.7 variants. Because no day 14 peak-response samples were available, repertoires were characterized only after the peak T cell response. Conclusions about previously exposed vaccinees were limited because only six AZD1222 recipients were SARS-CoV-2 seropositive at baseline. Most participants were white British and females outnumbered males, and the authors suggested that clonal diversity may have been underestimated. The whole spike protein was spanned by vaccine-associated CD4 TCRs, and dominant responses were seen in regions 160-218 and 743-854. A significant rise in spike-specific TCR breadth and depth was observed after two AZD1222 doses relative to day 0 and relative to MenACWY recipients. The 56-69-year group was small, and its depth increase did not reach significance, likely because of low power.

The CDR3 regions of human TCRbeta chains were analyzed by immunosequencing. Per the source publication's procedure: TCRs in the repertoires were compared against a reference library of SARS-CoV-2-specific TCRs that had been generated with the MIRA antigen-specificity platform. Breadth meant the fraction of unique TCRs that were SARS-CoV-2-associated, whereas depth meant the fraction of total T cells that were SARS-CoV-2-associated. Using the MIRA data, every spike-specific TCR was mapped to the spike region that the TCR reacted to and assigned to either a CD4 or a CD8 class. Log10-transformed breadth and depth values were compared by one-way ANOVA with Sidak's multiple comparisons tests. TCRdb provides this immuneACCESS table in a form limited to in-frame rearrangements. Some clones are lacking; in checked studies, under half of them reflect an unresolved V gene, and why the rest are absent is not known. D and trimming come from the DNA, and the V and J calls and clone size come from that table. A total of more than 100,000 clones appear in this sample, about 92% of them only once. The top ten clones comprise 5% of the sample.

The CDR3 numbers 13 residues from cysteine through phenylalanine. Only the CDR3 part of the read is kept: 39 bases, read in frame from the first base. V gives up 7 bases and J gives up 0 bases, and the segment between their germline ends measures 9 bases. The time point label on this specimen signifies: about 28 days (+/-7) after the second vaccine dose. Because spike-specific TCR depth and breadth did not differ between the two schedules, AZD1222 recipients who got a second dose at roughly 4 weeks were pooled with those who got a second dose at roughly 12 weeks. Samples from vaccinated people were obtained from the UK trials COV001 and COV002, which included a single-blind randomized controlled phase 2/3 trial of AZD1222 (ChAdOx1 nCoV-19) in healthy adults. For TCRbeta chain sequencing, PBMC samples from trial participants were taken at day 0 and at day 28 after the second dose.

This sample comprised peripheral blood, obtained 28 days after the second AZD1222 dose. This TCR was sampled from an adult who received the AZD1222 COVID-19 vaccine. The rearrangement joined TRBV12-3 or TRBV12-4 to TRBJ1-1; the D gene assignment is ambiguous. This receptor has the CDR3 CASTTSLNTEAFF. The sequenced DNA: TGTGCCAGCACCACCTCCTTGAACACTGAAGCTTTCTTT.